The rows below give T cell receptor beta chains drawn from one sample of a study of cytomegalovirus exposure and HLA in healthy donors. TCRdb keeps only in-frame clones here, not all; method: immunoSEQ multiplex PCR. The data hold 100,000 to 150,000 clones, with less than 90% observed a single time. The sequenced sample was PBMCs. These receptors were collected from a man aged 18 to 29 in good health and CMV-seropositive. The CDR3 runs from the conserved cysteine through the conserved F or W. A D gene is named only where the DNA matches it firmly. Clone size is not always given. Where it is, it says once, few, many or a class for expanded clones.

size,J,D,V,CDR3,DNA
NA,TRBJ1-5,NA,TRBV18,CASSPEGTGNQPQHF,TGTGCCAGCTCACCAGAGGGAACAGGGAATCAGCCCCAGCATTTT
NA,TRBJ1-1,NA,TRBV4-2,CASSQVGEEGAFF,TGTGCCAGCAGCCAAGTGGGAGAAGAGGGAGCTTTCTTT
NA,TRBJ1-5,NA,TRBV28,CASQRTGIANQPQHF,TGTGCCAGCCAACGAACAGGGATAGCCAATCAGCCCCAGCATTTT
once,TRBJ2-7,NA,TRBV11-3,CASSLGTAYEQYF,TGTGCCAGCAGCTTAGGGACAGCCTACGAGCAGTACTTC
NA,TRBJ2-7,TRBD2,TRBV13,CASSLAGGPYEQYF,TGTGCCAGCAGCTTAGCGGGGGGGCCCTACGAGCAGTACTTC
NA,TRBJ1-6,NA,TRBV30,CAWGKRVLNNSPLHF,TGTGCCTGGGGAAAACGGGTTTTAAATAATTCACCCCTCCACTTT
NA,TRBJ1-1,NA,TRBV9,CASSAPTGGTEAFF,TGTGCCAGCAGCGCCCCTACCGGGGGCACTGAAGCTTTCTTT
few,TRBJ1-1,NA,TRBV7-9,CSSSHQNPEAFF,TGTTCCAGCAGTCATCAGAACCCTGAAGCTTTCTTT
NA,TRBJ1-1,TRBD1,TRBV19,CASSMVLGQGEGVTEAFF,TGTGCCAGTAGTATGGTCCTGGGACAGGGGGAAGGGGTCACTGAAGCTTTCTTT
NA,TRBJ1-5,NA,TRBV5-6,CASSLTVTSNQPQHF,TGTGCCAGCAGCTTGACAGTTACAAGCAATCAGCCCCAGCATTTT
NA,TRBJ1-1,TRBD1,TRBV6-4,CASSAAGGNTEAFF,TGTGCCAGCAGTGCGGCAGGGGGGAACACTGAAGCTTTCTTT
NA,TRBJ1-4,NA,TRBV23-1,CASSQSRRAKIF,TGCGCCAGCAGTCAATCACGCAGGGCGAAAATTTTT
NA,TRBJ2-1,TRBD1,TRBV11-2,CASKGRGQGDSEQFF,TGTGCCAGCAAAGGGAGAGGACAGGGCGATAGTGAGCAGTTCTTC
NA,TRBJ2-7,NA,TRBV5-6,CASSPGNSYEQYF,TGTGCCAGCAGTCCGGGGAACTCCTACGAGCAGTACTTC
NA,TRBJ2-6,NA,TRBV6-1,CASSDNSGANVLTF,TGTGCCAGCAGTGACAACTCTGGGGCCAACGTCCTGACTTTC
NA,TRBJ2-1,TRBD2,TRBV7-9,CASSRTSGGASEQFF,TGTGCCAGCAGTCGAACTAGCGGGGGGGCATCCGAGCAGTTCTTC
NA,TRBJ2-7,NA,TRBV9,CASSPRRGGYEQYF,TGTGCCAGCAGCCCCAGGCGGGGTGGTTACGAGCAGTACTTC
few,TRBJ1-2,NA,TRBV19,CASTPGGARGYTF,TGTGCCAGTACCCCAGGCGGGGCGCGGGGCTACACCTTC
NA,TRBJ1-2,TRBD1,TRBV19,CASSRDSYGYTF,TGTGCCAGTAGTAGGGACAGCTATGGCTACACCTTC
NA,TRBJ2-1,TRBD2,TRBV7-6,CASSSLAGGHNEQFF,TGTGCCAGCAGCTCGCTTGCGGGAGGACACAATGAGCAGTTCTTC
NA,TRBJ1-6,TRBD1,TRBV4-1,CASSQGQGLHSPLHF,TGCGCCAGCAGCCAGGGACAGGGGCTACATTCACCCCTCCACTTT
NA,TRBJ1-2,NA,TRBV6-5,CASSPNFGGGLGYTF,TGTGCCAGCAGCCCTAACTTCGGAGGCGGGCTAGGCTACACCTTC
NA,TRBJ2-7,TRBD1,TRBV19,CASSIATGFDEQYF,TGTGCCAGTAGTATAGCGACAGGGTTTGACGAGCAGTACTTC
NA,TRBJ2-1,TRBD1,TRBV15,CATSRDKQGIEQFF,TGTGCCACCAGCAGAGATAAACAGGGGATTGAGCAGTTCTTC
NA,TRBJ1-5,NA,TRBV2,CASSRTIGGSNQPQHF,TGTGCCAGCAGTCGGACTATCGGCGGAAGCAATCAGCCCCAGCATTTT
NA,TRBJ2-3,TRBD2,TRBV30,CAWSTGTSDTDTQYF,TGTGCCTGGAGTACCGGGACTAGCGACACAGATACGCAGTATTTT
NA,TRBJ1-5,NA,TRBV2,CASKGSNQPQHF,TGTGCCAGCAAGGGGAGCAATCAGCCCCAGCATTTT
NA,TRBJ2-2,NA,TRBV2,CASTSRQGISGELFF,TGTGCCAGCACTTCCCGCCAGGGAATATCCGGGGAGCTGTTTTTT
NA,TRBJ2-1,NA,TRBV5-1,CASSTGDRVDEQFF,TGCGCCAGCAGCACGGGAGACAGGGTAGATGAGCAGTTCTTC
NA,TRBJ2-1,TRBD1,TRBV19,CASSIEGTDYNEQFF,TGTGCCAGTAGTATAGAGGGGACAGACTACAATGAGCAGTTCTTC
NA,TRBJ2-1,TRBD2,TRBV29-1,CSVEGTSGNEQFF,TGCAGCGTTGAGGGGACTAGCGGCAATGAGCAGTTCTTC
NA,TRBJ1-2,NA,TRBV6-5,CASSPPGDGYTF,TGTGCCAGCTCACCCCCGGGGGATGGCTACACCTTC